The sequence of this T cell receptor beta chain was determined in a study of T-cell reconstitution after alpha-beta-depleted transplantation in children. Study findings and constraints: Counts and diversity of T cells one year after transplant came mostly from newly produced T cells. Reports say that about two months after transplant, the alpha-beta T cells came out of several hundred graft clones that had expanded.

The library targeted TCRbeta and was prepared with unique molecular identifiers. TCRdb reprocessed the PCR reads with MiXCR, giving one entry per CDR3 protein. The data contain 780,000 or so distinct CDR3 sequences, approximately 15% of them seen just once; the ten biggest clones take up roughly 5%. In the case of this clonotype: Its specificity is not known.

Trimming cost V 1 base and J 2 bases, with 10 bases left between them. The CDR3 extends over 15 amino acids. Germline CDR1 reads MGHDK; CDR2 reads SYGVNS. The chain combines TRBV25-1 with TRBJ2-3; D uncertain. Sample: PBMCs, mostly from graft donor cells, taken 360 days after TCRalphabeta/CD19-depleted stem cell transplant. The sequence derives from a male patient under 18 who had a stem cell transplant for acute lymphoblastic leukemia, so the T cells may come from the graft donor. The CDR3 sequence: CASSEWREATDTQYF. CDR3 DNA sequence: TGTGCCAGCAGTGAATGGAGAGAAGCCACAGATACGCAGTATTTT.